This T cell receptor (beta chain) was retrieved from a study of cytomegalovirus exposure and HLA in healthy donors. J lost 9 bases, V lost 7 bases, and 8 bases had no gene match. The germline V gene encodes CDR1 MDHEN and CDR2 SYDVKM. The CDR3 is made up of 13 amino acids. The PCR made use of 60 Vbeta and 13 Jbeta primers. Assay: immunoSEQ multiplex PCR; the TCRdb copy retains only in-frame clones and omits some. Among around 150,000 clones listed, about 80% were seen once. The chain is built from TRBV28 and TRBJ2-1, with TRBD2 identical over 8 bases. The sequenced sample consisted of PBMCs. This clonotype was sampled from a woman aged 45-65 years in good health and CMV-seropositive. The CDR3 protein is CASTSGWQGEQFF. Written as DNA, the CDR3 is TGTGCCAGCACTAGCGGGTGGCAGGGTGAGCAGTTCTTC.